These T cell receptor beta chains were read from a single sample in a study of vaccination and CD4 T cells after COVID-19. TCRdb reprocessed the PCR reads via MiXCR and lists one record per CDR3 protein. Among roughly 9,800 distinct CDR3 sequences listed, under 80% were seen once. These receptors lack a known antigen. The sequencing sample was made of CD4+ T cells from blood, cultured in vitro. The receptors were sampled from a human donor who had recovered from COVID-19. The CDR3 runs from the conserved cysteine through the conserved F or W. The D gene is left open where the match is weak. A row's size may be missing; if present it is once, few, many or a size class.

>few|.|TRBV15|TRBJ2-1|12
CATSRRYNEQFF
TGTGCCACCAGCAGACGATACAATGAGCAGTTCTTC
>.|TRBD2|TRBV6-2/TRBV6-3|TRBJ2-5|15
CASSWGGRGQETQYF
TGTGCCAGCAGTTGGGGCGGGAGGGGACAAGAGACCCAGTACTTC
>.|TRBD2|TRBV24-1|TRBJ2-5|17
CATSEAPHSGSRETQYF
TGTGCCACCAGTGAGGCCCCTCATAGCGGGAGTAGGGAGACCCAGTACTTC
>.|.|TRBV30|TRBJ2-7|13
CASGGPRGYEQYF
TGTGCCTCTGGGGGTCCCAGGGGCTACGAGCAGTACTTC
>.|.|TRBV6-2/TRBV6-3|TRBJ2-5|12
CASSYGVGTQYF
TGTGCCAGCAGTTACGGAGTAGGGACCCAGTACTTC
>.|TRBD2|TRBV20-1|TRBJ2-3|14
CSARLAGSTDTQYF
TGCAGTGCTAGACTAGCGGGTAGCACAGATACGCAGTATTTT
>few|.|TRBV6-2/TRBV6-3|TRBJ1-5|14
CASSYDSFNQPQHF
TGTGCCAGCAGTTACGATAGCTTCAATCAGCCCCAGCATTTT
>.|TRBD1|TRBV6-2/TRBV6-3|TRBJ1-5|15
CASSYIGTGNQPQHF
TGTGCCAGCAGTTATATAGGGACAGGGAATCAGCCCCAGCATTTT
>.|.|TRBV24-1|TRBJ2-2|14
CATSPDGVTGELFF
TGTGCCACGTCGCCCGACGGAGTGACCGGGGAGCTGTTTTTT
>.|TRBD1|TRBV24-1|TRBJ2-5|16
CATSDRPRDSRETQYF
TGTGCCACCAGTGATCGCCCCCGGGACAGCAGGGAGACCCAGTACTTC
>few|TRBD2|TRBV6-5|TRBJ2-5|15
CASSYGLAVGWTQYF
TGTGCCAGCAGTTATGGACTAGCCGTTGGTTGGACCCAGTACTTC